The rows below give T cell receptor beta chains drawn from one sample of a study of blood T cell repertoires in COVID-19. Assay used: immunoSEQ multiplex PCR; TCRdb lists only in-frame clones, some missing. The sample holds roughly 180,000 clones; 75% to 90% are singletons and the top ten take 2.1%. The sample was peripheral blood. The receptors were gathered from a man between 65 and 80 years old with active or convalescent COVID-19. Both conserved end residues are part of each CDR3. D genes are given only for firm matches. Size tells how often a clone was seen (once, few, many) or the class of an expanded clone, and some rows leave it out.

CDR3: CASSLDDRGRWTYNEQFF; DNA: TGTGCCAGCAGCTTAGACGACAGGGGGAGGTGGACCTACAATGAGCAGTTCTTC; size: NA; D: TRBD1; J: TRBJ2-1; V: TRBV11-2
CDR3: CASSPGTGEGGELFF; DNA: TGTGCCAGCAGCCCCGGGACAGGGGAGGGCGGGGAGCTGTTTTTT; size: NA; D: NA; J: TRBJ2-2; V: TRBV21-1
CDR3: CASSLYLQGPGNTIYF; DNA: TGTGCCAGCAGCTTATACCTTCAGGGGCCTGGAAACACCATATATTTT; size: NA; D: NA; J: TRBJ1-3; V: TRBV7-8
CDR3: CASSTLAEQFF; DNA: TGTGCCAGCAGTACACTAGCGGAGCAGTTCTTC; size: NA; D: TRBD2; J: TRBJ2-1; V: TRBV2
CDR3: CASSEANGNYGYTF; DNA: TGTGCCAGCAGTGAAGCCAACGGTAACTATGGCTACACCTTC; size: NA; D: NA; J: TRBJ1-2; V: TRBV6-1
CDR3: CASQEAAFVNYGYTF; DNA: TGTGCCAGCCAGGAGGCAGCCTTCGTGAACTATGGCTACACCTTC; size: NA; D: NA; J: TRBJ1-2; V: TRBV28
CDR3: CASSRTTSGSPYEQYF; DNA: TGTGCCAGTAGTAGGACCACTAGCGGGAGTCCATACGAGCAGTACTTC; size: once; D: TRBD2; J: TRBJ2-7; V: TRBV19
CDR3: CASHGTGLSGGTF; DNA: TGTGCCAGCCATGGGACAGGACTCTCAGGAGGGACCTTC; size: NA; D: TRBD1; J: TRBJ1-2; V: TRBV2
CDR3: CASSLLTGGLSEQYF; DNA: TGTGCCAGCAGCTTGTTGACAGGGGGGTTGAGCGAGCAGTACTTC; size: NA; D: TRBD1; J: TRBJ2-7; V: TRBV5-4
CDR3: CASSSQGAPEKLFF; DNA: TGCGCCAGCAGCTCCCAGGGGGCGCCTGAAAAACTGTTTTTT; size: NA; D: TRBD1; J: TRBJ1-4; V: TRBV5-1
CDR3: CASSLGAGLGETQYF; DNA: TGCGCCAGCAGCTTGGGGGCAGGGCTGGGAGAGACCCAGTACTTC; size: NA; D: NA; J: TRBJ2-5; V: TRBV5-1
CDR3: CAISDTGNTIYF; DNA: TGTGCCATCAGTGATACTGGAAACACCATATATTTT; size: NA; D: NA; J: TRBJ1-3; V: TRBV10-3
CDR3: CASSSGTTQETQYF; DNA: TGTGCCAGCAGCTCAGGGACAACCCAAGAGACCCAGTACTTC; size: NA; D: NA; J: TRBJ2-5; V: TRBV7-8
CDR3: CASKGLDFQETQYF; DNA: TGTGCCAGCAAGGGGTTAGACTTCCAAGAGACCCAGTACTTC; size: NA; D: NA; J: TRBJ2-5; V: TRBV28
CDR3: CASSLVQVGTGELFF; DNA: TGCGCCAGCAGCTTGGTACAGGTCGGCACCGGGGAGCTGTTTTTT; size: NA; D: NA; J: TRBJ2-2; V: TRBV5-1
CDR3: CASSQPGQGAYEQYF; DNA: TGTGCCAGCAGCCAACCAGGGCAGGGTGCCTACGAGCAGTACTTC; size: NA; D: NA; J: TRBJ2-7; V: TRBV14
CDR3: CASSQLANNEQFF; DNA: TGTGCCAGTAGCCAACTAGCGAACAATGAGCAGTTCTTC; size: NA; D: TRBD2; J: TRBJ2-1; V: TRBV19
CDR3: CASRGTSIRDTQYF; DNA: TGTGCCAGCAGGGGGACTAGTATCAGAGATACGCAGTATTTT; size: NA; D: TRBD2; J: TRBJ2-3; V: TRBV7-2